Listed below are T cell receptor beta chains from one sample, sequenced in a study of early T cells in non-severe SARS-CoV-2 infection. TCRdb processed the 5' RACE reads anew with MiXCR; each CDR3 protein has one entry. The profile covers tens of thousands of distinct CDR3 sequences, with 9.5% to 15% appearing a single time and 3% to 5% taken by the ten largest. The sequenced sample was whole blood. Receptors were obtained from an adult who was a healthcare worker with PCR-confirmed SARS-CoV-2 infection or an uninfected control (not recorded which). The CDR3 runs from the conserved cysteine through the conserved F or W. Fields, in order: CDR3 length, V gene, clone size, J gene, D gene, CDR3 protein, CDR3 DNA. D genes are given only for firm matches. Clone size, where shown, is once, few, many, or a class for clones that have expanded.

15,TRBV20-1,many,TRBJ2-7,TRBD1,CSARDRDRGPYEQYF,TGCAGTGCTAGAGACCGCGACAGGGGCCCCTACGAGCAGTACTTC
15,TRBV20-1,-,TRBJ2-3,-,CSARMGASLADMQYF,TGCAGTGCTAGAATGGGGGCTAGTCTCGCAGATATGCAGTATTTT
14,TRBV19,many,TRBJ2-5,-,CASRGTPPWETQYF,TGTGCCAGTAGGGGGACACCCCCTTGGGAGACCCAGTACTTC
15,TRBV20-1,-,TRBJ1-2,-,CSASVRTSDDYGYTF,TGCAGTGCTAGTGTTAGGACATCCGACGACTATGGCTACACCTTC
14,TRBV25-1,few,TRBJ1-6,-,CASRGGYNNSPLHF,TGTGCCAGCAGGGGAGGTTATAATAATTCACCCCTCCACTTT
15,TRBV29-1,few,TRBJ2-7,TRBD1,CSVGGTGANLYEQYF,TGCAGCGTTGGGGGGACAGGGGCCAACCTATACGAGCAGTACTTC
13,TRBV28,few,TRBJ1-1,-,CASSRGELPEAFF,TGTGCCAGCAGCAGAGGGGAATTGCCTGAAGCTTTCTTT
13,TRBV28,few,TRBJ2-7,-,CASTQSNVREQYF,TGTGCCAGCACTCAATCGAACGTCCGAGAGCAGTACTTC
13,TRBV29-1,many,TRBJ2-3,-,CSVERSGTDTQYF,TGCAGCGTTGAAAGGAGCGGGACAGATACGCAGTATTTT
15,TRBV28,many,TRBJ2-3,-,CASSGSGAATDTQYF,TGTGCCAGCAGTGGGAGCGGTGCTGCCACAGATACGCAGTATTTT
14,TRBV11-2,many,TRBJ2-7,TRBD1,CASSTRGQAYEQYF,TGTGCCAGCAGCACCAGGGGGCAAGCCTACGAGCAGTACTTC
12,TRBV29-1,-,TRBJ2-2,-,CSVVPNTGELFF,TGCAGCGTTGTTCCGAACACCGGGGAGCTGTTTTTT
17,TRBV28,few,TRBJ1-6,TRBD1,CASNPGQGSSYNSPLHF,TGTGCCAGCAACCCCGGACAGGGAAGCTCCTATAATTCACCCCTCCACTTT
15,TRBV5-6,many,TRBJ2-3,-,CASSSWTSGADTQYF,TGTGCCAGCAGCTCTTGGACAAGCGGAGCAGATACGCAGTATTTT
13,TRBV7-3,many,TRBJ2-2,TRBD2,CASSFTSAGELFF,TGTGCCAGCAGCTTTACTAGCGCCGGGGAGCTGTTTTTT
15,TRBV20-1,many,TRBJ2-4,TRBD2,CSAPNGGRVGNIQYF,TGCAGTGCCCCGAACGGAGGGAGGGTTGGAAACATTCAGTACTTC
16,TRBV27,many,TRBJ2-2,-,CASSSIGAIYTEELFF,TGTGCCAGCAGTTCCATCGGGGCTATTTACACCGAGGAGCTGTTTTTT
15,TRBV11-2,-,TRBJ2-3,-,CASSLGPGAADTQYF,TGTGCCAGCAGCTTAGGACCGGGAGCGGCAGATACGCAGTATTTT
13,TRBV28,-,TRBJ2-7,-,CASYRAGSYEQYF,TGTGCCAGCTACCGGGCGGGCTCCTACGAGCAGTACTTC
12,TRBV7-2,many,TRBJ2-1,-,CASSHRSGEQFF,TGTGCCAGCAGCCACCGTTCGGGGGAGCAGTTCTTC
14,TRBV10-2,-,TRBJ1-4,TRBD1,CASSRTGANEKLFF,TGCGCCAGCAGTAGGACAGGGGCTAATGAAAAACTGTTTTTT
14,TRBV28,many,TRBJ1-5,-,CASSPTGGDQPQHF,TGTGCCAGCAGTCCGACAGGAGGGGATCAGCCCCAGCATTTT
14,TRBV29-1,few,TRBJ2-3,TRBD2,CSLLRAGGRDTQYF,TGCAGCCTTCTTCGTGCGGGAGGTCGGGATACGCAGTATTTT
14,TRBV11-2,few,TRBJ1-2,TRBD1,CASSLARGIGGYTF,TGTGCCAGCAGCCTAGCCAGGGGGATAGGAGGCTACACCTTC
12,TRBV7-8,many,TRBJ1-5,-,CASSSAPQPQHF,TGTGCCAGCAGTTCAGCCCCACAGCCCCAGCATTTT
14,TRBV20-1,many,TRBJ2-1,-,CSALGGRAAHEQFF,TGCAGTGCGTTGGGCGGACGCGCGGCCCATGAGCAGTTCTTC
15,TRBV2,many,TRBJ1-2,-,CASSVTTEGSYGYTF,TGTGCCAGCAGTGTGACCACGGAGGGCTCCTATGGCTACACCTTC
15,TRBV28,many,TRBJ2-5,-,CASSLGGTVQETQYF,TGTGCCAGCAGTTTAGGCGGGACAGTCCAAGAGACCCAGTACTTC
14,TRBV5-5,many,TRBJ2-3,TRBD1,CASSSRTGLDTQYF,TGTGCCAGCAGCTCTCGGACAGGGTTAGATACGCAGTATTTT
12,TRBV29-1,-,TRBJ2-1,TRBD1,CSGDRATSEQFF,TGCAGCGGGGACAGGGCCACTTCTGAGCAGTTCTTC
15,TRBV20-1,few,TRBJ2-6,-,CSAAKPLSGANVLTF,TGCAGTGCCGCCAAACCCCTCTCTGGGGCCAACGTCCTGACTTTC
16,TRBV19,many,TRBJ2-5,-,CASSIGYGKRRETQYF,TGTGCCAGTAGTATAGGATACGGAAAAAGGAGGGAGACCCAGTACTTC
15,TRBV9,many,TRBJ2-2,TRBD1,CASSGSGGSTGELFF,TGTGCCAGCAGCGGTTCAGGGGGCTCAACCGGGGAGCTGTTTTTT
14,TRBV20-1,many,TRBJ2-3,TRBD1,CSAVTGKSTDTQYF,TGCAGTGCGGTGACAGGGAAAAGCACAGATACGCAGTATTTT
16,TRBV11-2,-,TRBJ2-3,TRBD1,CASSTGGVLSTDTQYF,TGTGCCAGCAGCACAGGGGGAGTCCTTAGCACAGATACGCAGTATTTT
14,TRBV6-4,few,TRBJ2-7,TRBD2,CASSREAGVYEQYF,TGTGCCAGCAGTCGAGAAGCGGGAGTTTACGAGCAGTACTTC
14,TRBV28,many,TRBJ2-7,-,CASSLVSHVYEQYF,TGTGCCAGCAGTTTAGTCAGTCACGTCTACGAGCAGTACTTC
15,TRBV11-2,-,TRBJ2-1,-,CASSWTPVESHEQFF,TGTGCCAGCAGCTGGACGCCCGTCGAGAGCCATGAGCAGTTCTTC
14,TRBV7-6,many,TRBJ2-1,-,CASSPGGGGNEQFF,TGTGCCAGCAGCCCAGGGGGCGGGGGCAATGAGCAGTTCTTC
14,TRBV7-2,few,TRBJ2-2,-,CASGRGGYTGELFF,TGTGCCTCAGGTCGAGGCGGTTACACCGGGGAGCTGTTTTTT
16,TRBV28,many,TRBJ2-3,-,CASFDRGKQGPDTQYF,TGTGCCAGTTTCGATCGGGGGAAACAGGGGCCAGATACGCAGTATTTT
15,TRBV7-2,few,TRBJ1-3,-,CASSLTGTLENTIYF,TGTGCCAGCAGCCTAACCGGGACGCTTGAAAACACCATATATTTT
15,TRBV2,many,TRBJ2-1,TRBD2,CASSAGTSGSNEQFF,TGTGCCAGCAGTGCCGGGACTAGCGGGTCTAATGAGCAGTTCTTC
12,TRBV4-1,-,TRBJ1-1,-,CASSQAGFVAFF,TGCGCCAGCAGCCAAGCAGGGTTCGTCGCTTTCTTT
12,TRBV2,once,TRBJ2-1,-,CASAGIYNEQFF,TGTGCCAGCGCCGGGATATACAATGAGCAGTTCTTC
15,TRBV6-2/TRBV6-3,many,TRBJ2-3,TRBD2,CASTTGTTSTDTQYF,TGTGCCAGCACCACCGGGACTACTAGCACAGATACGCAGTATTTT
17,TRBV6-5,many,TRBJ2-2,TRBD1,CASSGQGPHANTGELFF,TGTGCCAGCAGCGGACAGGGGCCCCATGCGAACACCGGGGAGCTGTTTTTT
15,TRBV6-5,many,TRBJ2-3,TRBD1,CASSTGTGRGDTQYF,TGTGCCAGCAGTACCGGGACAGGGAGGGGAGATACGCAGTATTTT
14,TRBV29-1,many,TRBJ2-4,-,CSVGTLLPKNIQYF,TGCAGCGTTGGGACTCTCCTCCCCAAAAACATTCAGTACTTC
11,TRBV2,many,TRBJ2-3,-,CASSVRDTQYF,TGTGCCAGCAGTGTGAGAGATACGCAGTATTTT
12,TRBV29-1,-,TRBJ2-3,TRBD2,CSAGLATDTQYF,TGCAGCGCCGGACTAGCCACAGATACGCAGTATTTT
16,TRBV7-9,many,TRBJ1-5,-,CASSLDWASGTQPQHF,TGTGCCAGCAGCTTAGATTGGGCCTCGGGAACTCAGCCCCAGCATTTT
14,TRBV7-9,-,TRBJ2-1,-,CASSLAPSYNEQFF,TGTGCCAGCAGCTTAGCGCCATCCTACAATGAGCAGTTCTTC